This T cell receptor beta chain originates from a study of T cell changes during pregnancy in multiple sclerosis. V gave up 5 bases and J gave up 11 bases; unmatched junction bases: 11. Germline V gene sequence: CDR1 LNHDA, CDR2 SQIVND (reference sequence). The CDR3 contains 15 residues. Some clones are missing from TCRdb's copy, which holds only in-frame ones; the method was immunoSEQ multiplex PCR. The data show 68,000 or so clones, about 90% seen once. This TCR came from a female donor with multiple sclerosis, enrolled in a pregnancy study. The rearrangement links TRBV19 to TRBJ2-1, with 11 bases that match TRBD1. This specimen was peripheral blood, taken in the second trimester of pregnancy. The CDR3 DNA is TGTGCCAGTAGTCCATGGGACAGGGGGGACTTTCAGCAGTTCTTC. It encodes CASSPWDRGDFQQFF.